A selection of T cell receptor beta chains follows, all from one sample in a study of T-cell memory formation after mild COVID-19. In TCRdb, the 5' RACE reads were re-called with MiXCR into one record per CDR3 protein. Of more than 450,000 distinct CDR3 sequences listed, roughly 17% are singletons. The sequencing input was PBMCs or a T cell subset sorted from them (not recorded which). These receptors originate from an adult woman who had mild COVID-19 (a few samples of this study predate the infection). Cell type and time point are not known. CDR3s include the opening cysteine and the closing phenylalanine or tryptophan. D genes are given only for firm matches. Clone sizes are given selectively: once, few, many, or a class where the clone is expanded.

>-|few|TRBJ2-1|TRBV20-1
CSASHVRGVNNEQFF
TGCAGTGCATCTCACGTGAGGGGGGTGAACAATGAGCAGTTCTTC
>TRBD2|-|TRBJ2-3|TRBV5-1
CASSLAPLAGRTDTQYF
TGCGCCAGCAGCTTGGCCCCACTAGCGGGACGTACAGATACGCAGTATTTT
>-|-|TRBJ2-5|TRBV18
CASSPTREETQYF
TGTGCCAGCTCACCAACCAGGGAAGAGACCCAGTACTTC
>-|few|TRBJ1-2|TRBV4-3
CASSQDQGPMRGYTF
TGCGCCAGCAGCCAAGATCAGGGCCCAATGCGGGGCTACACCTTC
>-|few|TRBJ1-2|TRBV19
CASSIPGYNYGYTF
TGTGCCAGTAGTATACCAGGATATAACTATGGCTACACCTTC
>-|few|TRBJ2-7|TRBV5-1
CASSLGGAGLVHEQYF
TGCGCCAGCAGCTTGGGAGGGGCAGGCCTCGTCCACGAGCAGTACTTC
>TRBD1|-|TRBJ2-7|TRBV19
CASSSSGRQGEQYF
TGTGCCAGTAGTAGTTCCGGCCGACAGGGAGAGCAGTACTTC
>TRBD2|-|TRBJ2-3|TRBV29-1
CSAPPQLAGGPVDTQYF
TGCAGCGCCCCGCCACAGCTAGCGGGGGGACCTGTGGATACGCAGTATTTT
>TRBD1|few|TRBJ2-7|TRBV4-1
CASSQDQGAWSEQYF
TGCGCCAGCAGCCAAGATCAGGGGGCGTGGAGCGAGCAGTACTTC
>-|-|TRBJ2-1|TRBV29-1
CSVELVASRSYNEQFF
TGCAGCGTTGAATTGGTCGCTAGCCGCTCCTACAATGAGCAGTTCTTC
>-|-|TRBJ2-3|TRBV28
CASSPQRPTGTDTQYF
TGTGCCAGCAGCCCGCAACGTCCGACTGGCACAGATACGCAGTATTTT
>TRBD2|few|TRBJ2-3|TRBV11-3
CASSSPSGTADTQYF
TGTGCCAGCAGCTCCCCTAGCGGGACCGCAGATACGCAGTATTTT
>-|-|TRBJ2-5|TRBV25-1
CASSEPGGTLKETQYF
TGTGCCAGCAGTGAGCCCGGCGGGACCCTCAAAGAGACCCAGTACTTC
>-|-|TRBJ2-3|TRBV10-3
CASSGTNPTDTQYF
TGTGCCTCCTCCGGGACAAATCCCACAGATACGCAGTATTTT
>TRBD1|-|TRBJ1-4|TRBV18
CASSLQGDEKLFF
TGTGCCAGCTCATTGCAGGGGGACGAAAAACTGTTTTTT
>TRBD1|once|TRBJ1-2|TRBV6-5
CASSSSGTGGVGYTF
TGTGCCAGCAGTTCTTCCGGGACAGGGGGCGTTGGCTACACCTTC
>TRBD1|-|TRBJ1-1|TRBV3-1
CASSRWDSNEAFF
TGTGCCAGCAGCCGATGGGACAGTAACGAAGCTTTCTTT
>TRBD2|few|TRBJ2-1|TRBV5-1
CASSKRSGKGLAYNEQFF
TGCGCCAGCAGCAAAAGGTCCGGGAAAGGACTAGCGTACAATGAGCAGTTCTTC
>-|many|TRBJ1-2|TRBV7-2
CASSGQTNYGYTF
TGTGCCAGCAGCGGCCAGACAAACTATGGCTACACCTTC
>TRBD1|few|TRBJ2-7|TRBV6-2/TRBV6-3
CASSYQGGSPDPYEQYF
TGTGCCAGCAGTTATCAAGGGGGCAGTCCTGACCCCTACGAGCAGTACTTC
>-|-|TRBJ1-2|TRBV7-3
CASSPGGETRSYTF
TGTGCCAGCAGCCCGGGGGGGGAGACTCGTTCCTACACCTTC
>TRBD1|few|TRBJ1-2|TRBV15
CATSGGDRGHGYTF
TGTGCCACCAGCGGAGGCGACAGGGGGCATGGCTACACCTTC
>TRBD2|few|TRBJ2-5|TRBV12-3/TRBV12-4
CASSPIAGGETQYF
TGTGCCAGCAGCCCAATAGCGGGGGGAGAGACCCAGTACTTC
>-|many|TRBJ2-3|TRBV5-1
CASRPRSLSTDTQYF
TGCGCCAGCAGACCAAGAAGCCTGAGCACAGATACGCAGTATTTT
>-|-|TRBJ1-1|TRBV5-1
CASSLGGDSEAFF
TGCGCCAGCAGCTTGGGGGGGGACTCTGAAGCTTTCTTT
>-|few|TRBJ2-3|TRBV5-5
CASTPRQITDTQYF
TGTGCCAGCACCCCGCGACAGATCACAGATACGCAGTATTTT
>-|few|TRBJ2-4|TRBV29-1
CSVEDAGLAKNIQYF
TGCAGCGTTGAAGACGCAGGTCTAGCCAAAAACATTCAGTACTTC
>-|few|TRBJ1-1|TRBV28
CASNPRGRGNTEAFF
TGTGCCAGCAACCCCCGCGGCAGGGGGAACACTGAAGCTTTCTTT